These T cell receptor beta chains were read from a single sample in a study of vaccination effects on CD4 cells after COVID-19. No antigen has been assigned to these receptors. Libraries were prepared by immunoSEQ multiplex PCR; TCRdb keeps only in-frame clonotypes and omits some of them. The table records about 59,000 clones, about 73% of them present only once. Sequenced here: CD4+ T cells from PBMCs cultured with HCoV-OC43 spike peptides, sampled after COVID-19 vaccination. The receptor set was obtained from a human donor who received a COVID-19 vaccine. Each CDR3 is given with its conserved first and last residue. The D gene is left open where the match is weak. Clone sizes are given selectively: once, few, many, or a class where the clone is expanded.

d_gene,v_gene,len,abundance,j_gene,CDR3aa,CDR3nt
TRBD1,TRBV6-5,14,NA,TRBJ1-6,CASTRDRDNSPLHF,TGTGCCAGTACCCGGGACAGGGATAATTCACCCCTCCACTTT
TRBD2,TRBV7-2,16,NA,TRBJ2-1,CASSLGSGGPGNEQFF,TGTGCCAGCAGCCTAGGCTCGGGGGGGCCGGGGAATGAGCAGTTCTTC
TRBD2,TRBV23-1,16,few,TRBJ2-1,CASQRGGSSPPNEQFF,TGCGCCAGCCAGCGGGGGGGTAGTAGCCCCCCCAATGAGCAGTTCTTC
NA,TRBV7-3,14,NA,TRBJ1-1,CASSLEAGKSEAFF,TGTGCCAGCAGCTTAGAGGCAGGGAAGAGTGAAGCTTTCTTT
NA,TRBV6-5,15,NA,TRBJ2-3,CASMGTGTGEVPQYF,TGTGCCAGCATGGGAACGGGGACCGGAGAGGTCCCACAGTATTTT
NA,TRBV3-1/TRBV3-2,19,NA,TRBJ1-2,CASSQDSGTWAAANYGYTF,TGTGCCAGCAGCCAAGATTCCGGGACATGGGCGGCAGCTAACTATGGCTACACCTTC
TRBD1,TRBV4-1,12,NA,TRBJ1-2,CASRRDRGGYTF,TGCGCCAGCAGACGGGACAGGGGCGGCTACACCTTC
NA,TRBV5-1,17,NA,TRBJ1-3,CASSLAVREDSGNTIYF,TGCGCCAGCAGCTTGGCCGTACGGGAAGACTCTGGAAACACCATATATTTT
NA,TRBV24-1,13,NA,TRBJ1-1,CATRQQKNTEAFF,TGTGCCACCAGACAACAGAAAAACACTGAAGCTTTCTTT
NA,TRBV6-6,15,NA,TRBJ2-6,CASNPRSSGANVLTF,TGTGCCAGCAATCCGCGCAGCTCTGGGGCCAACGTCCTGACTTTC
TRBD1,TRBV7-2,14,few,TRBJ1-6,CASSAGTGSSPLHF,TGTGCCAGCAGCGCCGGGACAGGGAGTTCACCCCTCCACTTT
NA,TRBV30,19,NA,TRBJ1-6,CAWSVLKGVASPFNSPLHF,TGTGCCTGGAGTGTACTTAAGGGGGTCGCCTCACCCTTTAATTCACCCCTCCACTTT
NA,TRBV24-1,11,NA,TRBJ2-1,CATRGYNEQFF,TGTGCCACCAGAGGGTACAATGAGCAGTTCTTC
NA,TRBV5-1,16,NA,TRBJ1-1,CASSQGAATMNTEAFF,TGCGCCAGCAGCCAAGGGGCAGCGACTATGAACACTGAAGCTTTCTTT
TRBD1,TRBV28,14,NA,TRBJ1-1,CASSVTGDYTEAFF,TGTGCCAGCAGTGTGACAGGGGATTACACTGAAGCTTTCTTT
TRBD1,TRBV10-3,15,few,TRBJ1-2,CAIRSQGDSTYGYTF,TGTGCCATCAGGTCGCAGGGGGACAGTACCTATGGCTACACCTTC
TRBD1,TRBV28,12,once,TRBJ1-2,CASWTGGHGYTF,TGTGCCAGTTGGACAGGGGGCCATGGCTACACCTTC
TRBD1,TRBV7-9,13,NA,TRBJ2-1,CATYRGSYNEQFF,TGTGCCACCTACAGGGGCTCCTACAATGAGCAGTTCTTC
NA,TRBV5-1,15,NA,TRBJ2-3,CASTPAGLPTDTQYF,TGCGCCAGCACGCCCGCCGGGTTACCCACAGATACGCAGTATTTT
NA,TRBV29-1,13,NA,TRBJ2-2,CSVVQGSAGELFF,TGCAGCGTTGTTCAGGGGTCGGCCGGGGAGCTGTTTTTT
NA,TRBV4-1,17,NA,TRBJ2-6,CASSQGRAHSGANVLTF,TGCGCCAGCAGCCAAGGAAGGGCGCACTCTGGGGCCAACGTCCTGACTTTC
NA,TRBV19,12,NA,TRBJ1-5,CATDGGSQPQHF,TGTGCCACCGATGGGGGGAGCCAGCCCCAGCATTTT
NA,TRBV7-9,13,few,TRBJ1-2,CASSMDSVYGYTF,TGTGCCAGCAGCATGGACAGCGTGTATGGCTACACCTTC
TRBD1,TRBV9,16,NA,TRBJ2-3,CASSFGQGTSTDTQYF,TGTGCCAGCAGCTTCGGACAGGGCACTAGCACAGATACGCAGTATTTT
TRBD1,TRBV20-1,11,NA,TRBJ2-1,CSGTGNNEQFF,TGCAGTGGGACAGGTAACAATGAGCAGTTCTTC
TRBD2,TRBV5-1,14,NA,TRBJ2-5,CASSLGTSEETQYF,TGCGCCAGCAGCCTCGGGACTAGCGAAGAGACCCAGTACTTC
TRBD2,TRBV5-6,16,NA,TRBJ2-3,CASSTTSGFLTDTQYF,TGTGCCAGCAGCACGACTAGCGGATTCCTCACAGATACGCAGTATTTT
TRBD1,TRBV5-3,18,few,TRBJ1-5,CARSSGTGASPSNQPQHF,TGTGCCAGAAGCTCCGGGACAGGGGCCTCCCCTAGCAATCAGCCCCAGCATTTT
NA,TRBV27,14,NA,TRBJ1-2,CASSLAGDVYGYTF,TGTGCCAGCAGTTTAGCAGGGGACGTCTATGGCTACACCTTC
NA,TRBV3-1/TRBV3-2,15,NA,TRBJ2-5,CASSQARLGGETQYF,TGTGCCAGCAGCCAAGCCCGCCTTGGAGGGGAGACCCAGTACTTC
NA,TRBV2,15,NA,TRBJ1-1,CASSDTFLGIAEAFF,TGTGCCAGCAGTGACACCTTTCTGGGGATTGCTGAAGCTTTCTTT
NA,TRBV27,16,few,TRBJ1-4,CASSLYYGRSDEKLFF,TGTGCCAGCAGTCTGTATTACGGGCGGTCCGATGAAAAACTGTTTTTT
TRBD1,TRBV9,14,NA,TRBJ1-2,CASSVGQGNYGYTF,TGTGCCAGCAGCGTAGGACAGGGAAACTATGGCTACACCTTC
TRBD1,TRBV7-3,15,NA,TRBJ2-3,CASSLKGTGRHTQYF,TGTGCCAGCAGCTTAAAAGGGACAGGTAGACATACGCAGTATTTT
NA,TRBV5-8,16,NA,TRBJ1-5,CASSLATGHSNQPQHF,TGTGCCAGCAGCTTGGCGACAGGACATAGCAATCAGCCCCAGCATTTT
TRBD1,TRBV2,14,once,TRBJ1-5,CASSRQGGNQPQHF,TGTGCCAGCAGTCGACAGGGGGGCAATCAGCCCCAGCATTTT
NA,TRBV2,14,few,TRBJ1-5,CASDRSASNQPQHF,TGTGCCAGTGACAGGTCCGCTAGCAATCAGCCCCAGCATTTT
NA,TRBV3-1/TRBV3-2,13,NA,TRBJ1-5,CASSQDPALPQHF,TGTGCCAGCAGCCAAGATCCAGCCCTTCCCCAGCATTTT
TRBD2,TRBV3-1/TRBV3-2,17,NA,TRBJ2-4,CASSPNWRGRDKNIQYF,TGTGCCAGCAGCCCTAACTGGCGTGGGAGGGACAAAAACATTCAGTACTTC
NA,TRBV24-1,13,NA,TRBJ2-2,CATSDLRSGELFF,TGTGCCACCAGTGATTTGAGGTCCGGGGAGCTGTTTTTT
TRBD1,TRBV6-5,15,NA,TRBJ2-1,CASRQDRSSYNEQFF,TGTGCCAGCAGGCAGGACAGGAGCTCCTACAATGAGCAGTTCTTC
TRBD2,TRBV30,17,once,TRBJ2-5,CAWSHSGLAGFQETQYF,TGTGCCTGGAGTCATTCGGGACTAGCGGGGTTCCAAGAGACCCAGTACTTC
NA,TRBV30,14,NA,TRBJ1-1,CAWSVVQGRVSAFF,TGTGCCTGGAGTGTGGTGCAGGGGAGAGTTTCAGCTTTCTTT
TRBD1,TRBV4-2,14,few,TRBJ1-2,CASTRTGANYGYTF,TGTGCCAGCACAAGGACAGGGGCTAACTATGGCTACACCTTC
NA,TRBV3-1/TRBV3-2,13,NA,TRBJ1-5,CASSGGGNQPQHF,TGTGCCAGCAGCGGGGGTGGCAATCAGCCCCAGCATTTT
NA,TRBV3-1/TRBV3-2,15,few,TRBJ2-2,CASSQAKRWTGELFF,TGTGCCAGCAGCCAAGCTAAGCGTTGGACCGGGGAGCTGTTTTTT
NA,TRBV7-2,12,once,TRBJ1-1,CASSLSRVGAFF,TGTGCCAGCAGCCTAAGTAGGGTTGGGGCTTTCTTT
NA,TRBV21-1,17,NA,TRBJ2-2,CASSKERQPTHTGELFF,TGTGCCAGCAGCAAAGAGCGCCAGCCCACACACACCGGGGAGCTGTTTTTT
TRBD1,TRBV5-5,14,NA,TRBJ2-2,CASSSQGASGELFF,TGTGCCAGCAGCTCACAGGGGGCTTCCGGGGAGCTGTTTTTT
TRBD1,TRBV5-1,15,NA,TRBJ2-3,CASTTADRGRDTQYF,TGCGCCAGCACCACAGCAGACAGGGGAAGAGATACGCAGTATTTT
NA,TRBV21-1,19,few,TRBJ2-4,CASSSRLGTSGGAKNIQYF,TGTGCCAGCAGCAGTCGACTAGGGACTAGCGGGGGGGCCAAAAACATTCAGTACTTC
NA,TRBV5-4,15,NA,TRBJ1-1,CASSPGRTMNTEAFF,TGTGCCAGCAGCCCGGGACGGACCATGAACACTGAAGCTTTCTTT
NA,TRBV25-1,15,few,TRBJ2-4,CASSVLGPLEDIQYF,TGTGCCAGCAGTGTTCTGGGACCTCTAGAAGACATTCAGTACTTC
NA,TRBV19,13,NA,TRBJ1-2,CASSIEGLYGYTF,TGTGCCAGTAGTATTGAGGGCCTCTATGGCTACACCTTC
NA,TRBV30,15,NA,TRBJ1-3,CAWSGNSLSGNTIYF,TGTGCCTGGAGTGGTAACAGCCTTTCCGGAAACACCATATATTTT
NA,TRBV12-5,16,NA,TRBJ2-3,CASGLVVSDSTDTQYF,TGTGCTAGTGGTTTGGTCGTTAGCGACTCCACAGATACGCAGTATTTT
NA,TRBV7-2,14,NA,TRBJ1-2,CASSFRTANYGYTF,TGTGCCAGCAGCTTTAGGACAGCTAACTATGGCTACACCTTC
TRBD1,TRBV6-5,16,NA,TRBJ2-3,CASSYLGQGLADTQYF,TGTGCCAGCAGTTATCTTGGACAGGGTTTAGCAGATACGCAGTATTTT
NA,TRBV12-3/TRBV12-4,13,NA,TRBJ1-1,CASALREGTEAFF,TGTGCCAGCGCACTCAGGGAGGGCACTGAAGCTTTCTTT
TRBD1,TRBV9,15,NA,TRBJ1-6,CASSVAGQKNSPLHF,TGTGCCAGCAGCGTAGCGGGACAGAAGAATTCACCCCTCCACTTT